The rows below give T cell receptor beta chains drawn from one sample of a study of patients and donors after allogeneic stem cell transplantation. TCRdb re-analysed the RT-PCR reads in MiXCR, keeping a single row per CDR3 protein. The profile covers under 170,000 distinct CDR3 sequences, with 30% to 45% appearing a single time and around 50% taken by the ten largest. Sequencing was performed on blood, either unsorted or a sorted T cell fraction (not recorded which). The receptors derive from a human donor who was either an allogeneic HSCT recipient or a stem cell or donor lymphocyte infusion donor (not recorded which). It is not recorded whose cells these are; they may come from a transplant donor. Both conserved end residues are part of each CDR3.

j_gene	v_gene	CDR3aa
TRBJ1-4	TRBV28	CATNSEANEKLFF
TRBJ1-2	TRBV20-1	CSAHTGTRNYGYTF
TRBJ1-5	TRBV7-8	CASSPPGSNQPQHF
TRBJ2-1	TRBV15	CATGGQGSYNEQFF
TRBJ1-1	TRBV12-3/TRBV12-4	CASSPGQGVAEAFF
TRBJ1-1	TRBV20-1	CSAREQVPNTEAFF
TRBJ2-5	TRBV15	CATSRDRGQGRKETQYF
TRBJ1-2	TRBV6-6	CASSYSVAGGSDNYGYTF
TRBJ1-5	TRBV6-1	CASSEDRDQPQHF
TRBJ2-7	TRBV25-1	CASSEAYEQYF
TRBJ1-6	TRBV6-2/TRBV6-3	CASSYPTGKHSPLHF
TRBJ1-2	TRBV5-1	CASSLRTGEHGYTF
TRBJ2-1	TRBV9	CASSAPSAYEQFF
TRBJ1-1	TRBV20-1	CSATGEGSRTEAFF
TRBJ1-5	TRBV2	CASSAPQDLNQPQHF
TRBJ1-1	TRBV6-1	CASSEVFSVFLTEAFF
TRBJ2-5	TRBV9	CASPFWGLKEETQYF
TRBJ1-1	TRBV29-1	CSVVDSNTEAFF
TRBJ1-4	TRBV12-3/TRBV12-4	CASTGTATNEKLFF
TRBJ2-1	TRBV7-2	CASRPGLAGYNEQFF
TRBJ1-3	TRBV7-2	CASRTPGHGGNTIYF
TRBJ1-2	TRBV20-1	CSAREEGRTYGYTF
TRBJ2-7	TRBV29-1	CSVVSERQYF
TRBJ1-1	TRBV12-3/TRBV12-4	CASSLGGGSEAFF
TRBJ2-4	TRBV11-2	CASSFPKWGQNIQYF
TRBJ1-3	TRBV28	CASSFSGGKPSGNTIYF
TRBJ1-5	TRBV5-1	CAMGTGVYQPQHF
TRBJ1-6	TRBV6-6	CASSYSTGPNFSPLHF
TRBJ1-5	TRBV12-3/TRBV12-4	CASKRSPGPWGNQPQHF
TRBJ1-5	TRBV27	CASSLTKIQPQHF
TRBJ1-5	TRBV12-3/TRBV12-4	CASSPNVGIGQPQHF
TRBJ1-5	TRBV20-1	CSARKGQGSIGNQPQHF
TRBJ1-5	TRBV6-5	CASSYIVGQPQHF
TRBJ2-1	TRBV9	CASSVLAGVGEQFF
TRBJ2-3	TRBV9	CASSVGPAQTFTDTQYF
TRBJ2-3	TRBV7-2	CASSLDDDVAGGPADTQYF
TRBJ2-5	TRBV28	CAYWDRERETQYF
TRBJ1-1	TRBV5-5	CASSLQEVGAFF
TRBJ1-2	TRBV7-4	CASSPQPDRPRGYGYTF
TRBJ1-2	TRBV9	CASTQGGGNYGYTF
TRBJ2-3	TRBV24-1	CATSDRSQGATDTQYF